Each of the 21 T cell receptor beta chains below was sequenced from the same sample in a study of tumor-infiltrating lymphocytes in oesophageal squamous cell carcinoma. Each CDR3 protein is one row after TCRdb ran MiXCR on the PCR reads. The profile shows several thousand distinct CDR3 sequences, 11% to 15% of them singletons. The material sequenced was esophageal tumor tissue. The receptors were sampled from a male donor with esophageal squamous cell carcinoma.

This clonotype was detected once. Likely a read error: the CDR3 ends without its conserved phenylalanine or tryptophan. The DNA is left out, because the CDR3 cannot be placed on it with certainty; the CDR3 is given as TCRdb lists it. The chain carries TRBV7-2 and TRBJ2-3; the table's D call of TRBD2 was not tested on the DNA. CDR1 and CDR2 (germline): SGHTA, FQGNSA. The CDR3 is 15 amino acids long, termini counted. CDR3 amino acids: CASSLGSYNEQFFGP.

This clonotype was picked up many times. The chain couples TRBV28 to TRBJ2-1, with TRBD1 as a possible D gene (6 bases). This CDR3 contains 15 residues. V shed 2 bases and J shed 0 bases, with 8 bases lying between them. Germline V gives CDR1 MDHEN, CDR2 SYDVKM. As DNA, the CDR3 is TGTGCCAGCAGTTTAGGGGGCCCCTCCTACAATGAGCAGTTCTTC. Residues: CASSLGGPSYNEQFF.

Judged by abundance, this clonotype is medium-sized. The chain is built from TRBV6-1 and TRBJ2-7, with a tentative D call TRBD1 (5 bases). Per germline, CDR1 MNHNS and CDR2 SASEGT. The CDR3 length is 14 residues. Trimming shortened V by 8 bases and J by 1 base, and 15 bases separated the two germline ends. The CDR3 nucleotides read TGTGCCAGCGCGGCGGACATTAGATCCTACGAGCAGTACTTC. It yields the protein CASAADIRSYEQYF.

The rearrangement links TRBV5-1 to TRBJ2-5; weak D call: TRBD2 (6 bases). The CDR3 is 15 residues long. The V end was cut by 0 bases, the J end by 7 bases, with 16 bases between. Germline V gives CDR1 SGHRS, CDR2 YFSETQ. CDR3 nucleotide sequence: TGCGCCAGCAGCTTGGACAGCCGGGAGCTGGGGACCCAGTACTTC. Amino acids: CASSLDSRELGTQYF.

This clonotype appeared many times. The chain is built from TRBV5-1 and TRBJ2-7; D is ambiguous. V lost 2 bases and J 3 bases, leaving 12 bases between the germline ends. In germline, CDR1 is SGHRS, CDR2 YFSETQ. This CDR3 region has 14 residues. The CDR3 nucleotides are TGCGCCAGCAGCTTAACCTGGTCCAGCTACGAGCAGTACTTC. It yields the protein CASSLTWSSYEQYF.

This clonotype rates as medium-sized. The chain joins TRBV24-1 to TRBJ2-1; TRBD1 matches 9 bases. Trimming cost V 4 bases and J 6 bases; bases outside gene matches: 9. The CDR3 has 16 residues. In germline, CDR1 is KGHDR, CDR2 SFDVKD. The CDR3 bases are TGTGCCACCAGTGACCGTCCGGGACAGGGAGGCAATGAGCAGTTCTTC. Its protein product is CATSDRPGQGGNEQFF.

The gene calls are TRBV5-5 and TRBJ1-5; perhaps TRBD1 as D (6 bases). The CDR3 spans 15 residues. Germline CDR1 reads SGHKS; CDR2 reads YYEKEE (reference sequence). The germline V and J ends were trimmed by 4 bases and 7 bases, with 18 bases remaining between them. The CDR3 region has the DNA TGTGCCAGCAGCCCCCACACAGGGATCGAGCAGCCCCAGCATTTT. It translates to CASSPHTGIEQPQHF.

Comments on this clonotype: Since no conserved phenylalanine or tryptophan closes the CDR3, a read error is the likely cause. The limits of the CDR3 on the DNA are not certain, so only TCRdb's listed CDR3 is given. The chain links TRBV6-5 to TRBJ1-1; no check of the table's D call, TRBD1, against the DNA was made. The germline CDR1 and CDR2 sequences are MNHEY and SVGAGI. The CDR3 region is 16 residues in length, termini included. CDR3: CASSVGGHFYEQYFGP.

This clonotype was recorded many times. V is TRBV15 and J is TRBJ2-2, with D tentatively TRBD2 (5 bases). CDR1 is LNHNV, CDR2 YYDKDF, per germline (reference sequence). Trimming pared 6 bases from V and 6 bases from J, leaving 17 bases between. The CDR3 loop spans 15 amino acids. CDR3: CATRAPGIQPGELFF. Written as DNA, the CDR3 is TGTGCCACCAGAGCCCCGGGGATACAGCCCGGGGAGCTGTTTTTT. The full variable domain, its missing parts supplied by reference TRBV15 and TRBJ2-2, is DAMVIQNPRYQVTQFGKPVTLSCSQTLNHNVMYWYQQKSSQAPKLLFHYYDKDFNNEADTPDNFQSRRPNTSFCFLDIRSPGLGDTAMYLCATRAPGIQPGELFFGEGSRLTVL.

The table lists this clonotype with many counts. The rearrangement uses TRBV27 and TRBJ1-2; D may be TRBD1 (5 bases). V dropped 6 bases and J dropped 4 bases, with 15 bases sitting between them. Germline V gene sequence: CDR1 MNHEY, CDR2 SMNVEV (reference sequence). This CDR3 is 14 amino acids long. The CDR3 nucleotides read TGTGCCAGCAGAGGACTTCTTGGGGGCTATGGCTACACCTTC. Encoded protein: CASRGLLGGYGYTF.

There are a few counts of this clonotype. Since the CDR3 does not end with the conserved phenylalanine or tryptophan, this likely comes from a read error. It is unclear where the CDR3 begins or ends on the DNA, so no DNA is shown, and the CDR3 is as TCRdb lists it. This chain connects TRBV7-9 to TRBJ2-5; the table's D gene call, TRBD1, was not cross checked with the DNA. The CDR3 is 15 residues long, ends included. CDR1 SEHNR and CDR2 FQNEAQ come from the germline V gene (reference sequence). CDR3 protein: CASSHQGNYGYTFGS.

This clonotype was counted at least ten times. As DNA, the CDR3 is TGCGCCAGCAGCTCACAACCGGGACAGGGGAACTACGAGCAGTACTTC. Amino acids: CASSSQPGQGNYEQYF. The chain joins TRBV5-1 to TRBJ2-7, with 10 bases matching TRBD1. The CDR3 spans 16 residues. Germline V gene sequence: CDR1 SGHRS, CDR2 YFSETQ. The V gene end was trimmed by 3 bases and the J gene end by 3 bases; junction bases not matched to a gene: 9.

Of note for this clonotype: Likely a read error: the CDR3 ends without its conserved phenylalanine or tryptophan. It is unclear where the CDR3 begins or ends on the DNA, so no DNA is shown, and the CDR3 is as TCRdb lists it. J is TRBJ2-3 and V is TRBV7-2; TRBD1, the table's D call, was not compared with the DNA. The germline V gene encodes CDR1 SGHTA and CDR2 FQGNSA. The CDR3 is 20 amino acids in total, end residues counted. The CDR3 sequence: CASSLRGRGAPVAYEQYFGP.

Note on this clonotype: Given the absence of the conserved phenylalanine or tryptophan at the CDR3 end, a read error is likely. The limits of the CDR3 on the DNA are not certain, so only TCRdb's listed CDR3 is given. This chain uses TRBV7-2 with TRBJ2-3; the DNA was not used to check the table's D call, TRBD2. Germline CDR1 SGHTA, CDR2 FQGNSA. The CDR3 numbers 14 amino acids, ends counted. The CDR3 is CASSSVRYEQFFGP.

This clonotype was seen ten or more times. The V and J genes are TRBV4-1 and TRBJ1-1; TRBD1 aligns across 7 bases. Trimming removed 2 bases from V and 6 bases from J; junction bases left unmatched: 12. Germline CDR1 and CDR2: MGHRA and YSYEKL. The CDR3 loop spans 16 amino acids. The CDR3 DNA reads TGCGCCAGCAGCCAACCAGGGGGGAGGCACGAGGCTGAAGCTTTCTTT. It is translated as CASSQPGGRHEAEAFF.

In its sample, this clonotype was seen a few times. One end of the junction varies from germline; a read error may be responsible. The chain joins TRBV20-1 to TRBJ2-7; D remains ambiguous. CDR1 is DFQATT and CDR2 is SNEGSKA in the germline V gene (reference sequence). The CDR3 sequence is 16 residues long. Here the CDR3 DNA reads TGCAGTGCTACCGATCGTAGGAGAGCTTATAATTCACCCCTCCACTTC. As protein: CSATDRRRAYNSPLHF.

There are a few counts of this clonotype. A read error is possible here, since a much larger clone lies one base away. This chain uses TRBV28 with TRBJ2-1, with TRBD2 as a possible D gene (5 bases). TRBJ2-7 explains the end of the DNA better; the J call may be wrong. CDR3 length: 14 amino acids. Germline V gene data show CDR1 as MDHEN and CDR2 as SYDVKM. DNA of the CDR3: TGTGCCAGCAGTTTGAGGGCAGACTACAATGAGCAGTACTTC. Its protein is CASSLRADYNEQYF.

By share, this clonotype counts as large. The J gene is TRBJ2-1, the V gene TRBV7-8; D is unclear. Germline CDR1 reads SGHVS; CDR2 reads FQNEAQ. The CDR3 is 13 amino acids. V shed 0 bases and J shed 7 bases, with 7 bases lying between them. The CDR3 bases are TGTGCCAGCAGCTTAGCTAGTTGGAATGAGCAGTTCTTC. As protein: CASSLASWNEQFF.

This clonotype was observed at least ten times. The junction shows a germline mismatch at one end, possibly a read error. CDR3 sequence reads: CASSSWTDTSSPLHF. The CDR3, as DNA: TGTGCCAGCAGCTCCTGGACAGACACTTCCTCACCCCTCCACTTC. This chain uses TRBV11-2 with TRBJ2-3, with D possibly being TRBD1 (6 bases). Per the germline V gene, CDR1 is SGHAT and CDR2 is FQNNGV. This CDR3 comprises 15 residues. Full variable domain (rest looked up from reference TRBV11-2 and TRBJ2-3): EAGVAQSPRYKIIEKRQSVAFWCNPISGHATLYWYQQILGQGPKLLIQFQNNGVVDDSQLPKDRFSAERLKGVDSTLKIQPAKLEDSAVYLCASSSWTDTSSPLHFGPGTRLTVL.

V usage is TRBV21-1 and J usage is TRBJ2-3; TRBD2 was called by the table and not checked on the DNA. TRBV21-1 is termed a pseudogene. This CDR3 region has 21 residues. DNA of the CDR3: TGTGCCAGCAGCCACCAAAGCGTTTCGGCCCCGGGTCGGGGAGGGAGAGATACGCAGTATTTT. Translating it yields CASSHQSVSAPGRGGRDTQYF.

This clonotype is medium-sized in the sample. The junction does not match germline at one end; this may be a read error. This rearrangement joins TRBV7-7 to TRBJ2-2, with TRBD1 matching 7 bases. This CDR3 is built from 14 residues. The V gene's germline CDR1 is SSHAT and CDR2 FNYEAQ (reference sequence). This chain's CDR3 is CASSPGQPTGELFF. CDR3 coding DNA: TGTGCTAGCAGCCCGGGACAGCCGACCGGGGAGCTGTTTTTT.